The source of this T cell receptor (beta chain) is a study of T-cell memory formation after mild COVID-19. Using its own MiXCR run on the 5' RACE reads, TCRdb lists one record per CDR3 protein. The sample records 500,000 to 650,000 distinct CDR3 sequences, about 22% being singletons. To note about this clonotype: Its specificity is not known.

Study results and limitations: Cross-reactive memory seemingly joined, as some responding clones were found in pre-infection memory. The main location of contracting CD4+ clones was CM and EM, and that of contracting CD8+ clones was EMRA.

This receptor was obtained from an adult woman who had mild COVID-19 (a few samples of this study predate the infection). Cell type and time point are not known. Material: PBMCs or a T cell subset sorted from them (not recorded which).

The CDR3 DNA is TGTGCCAGCAGTTTACCGGACACGACAGCCAAAAACATTCAGTACTTC. The encoded protein is CASSLPDTTAKNIQYF. The chain uses TRBV12-3 or TRBV12-4 and TRBJ2-4, with a tentative D call TRBD1 (5 bases). The CDR3 is 16 residues long. Between the trimmed V and J ends, which lost 2 bases and 0 bases, there was a span of 11 bases.